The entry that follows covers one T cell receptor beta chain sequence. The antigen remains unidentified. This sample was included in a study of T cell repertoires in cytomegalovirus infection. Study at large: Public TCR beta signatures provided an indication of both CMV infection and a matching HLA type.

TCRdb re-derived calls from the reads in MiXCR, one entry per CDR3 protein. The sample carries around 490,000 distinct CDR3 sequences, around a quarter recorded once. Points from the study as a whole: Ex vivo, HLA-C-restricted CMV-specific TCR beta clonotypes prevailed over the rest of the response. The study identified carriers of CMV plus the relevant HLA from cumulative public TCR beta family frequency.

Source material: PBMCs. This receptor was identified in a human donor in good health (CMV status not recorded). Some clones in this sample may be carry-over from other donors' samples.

CDR3 amino acids: CAISGREEDTQYF. The CDR3 nucleotides are TGTGCCATCAGTGGCAGGGAGGAAGATACGCAGTATTTT. V usage is TRBV10-3 and J usage is TRBJ2-3, with D tentatively TRBD2 (6 bases). The V gene lost 4 bases and the J gene lost 5 bases, with 10 bases spanning the gap. The CDR3 has 13 residues. CDR1 and CDR2 from the germline V gene are ENHRY and SYGVKD.